This T cell receptor (beta chain) was sequenced in a study of T-cell memory formation after mild COVID-19. Per germline, CDR1 SGHTA and CDR2 FQGNSA. With V trimmed by 1 base and J by 12 bases, 4 bases remained unmatched. The CDR3 contains 13 residues. TCRdb called the 5' RACE reads again in MiXCR, with one record for every CDR3 protein. The top ten clones hold roughly 20% of a sample with 300,000 to 350,000 distinct CDR3 sequences, roughly 19% of them seen once. The sequencing sample was made of PBMCs or a T cell subset sorted from them (not recorded which). The chain joins TRBV7-2 to TRBJ2-1; 9 bases are shared with TRBD1. This sequence originates from a man between 18 and 35 years old who had mild COVID-19 (a few samples of this study predate the infection). Cell type and time point are not known. CDR3 DNA: TGTGCCAGCAGCTTAGTACAGGGGGCCGGGCAGTTCTTC. This translates into CASSLVQGAGQFF.